This T cell receptor (beta chain) was observed in a study of blood T cell repertoires in COVID-19. About the research overall: Some COVID-19 samples were acute and others convalescent; all came from the United States, Italy and Spain.

All enrollees were about 18 to 100 years old and from approximately 24 US areas. Cohorts were assigned according to the clinical history that participants reported. Under the authors' procedure: Amplification with reference gene primers provided the estimates of nucleated cell counts. Method: immunoSEQ multiplex PCR; TCRdb's copy keeps in-frame clones and lacks some. Clone size and V and J calls were adopted from that table, with D and trimming inferred from the DNA. The sample lists a few hundred thousand clones; about 90% were seen once. The table lists this clone with a count of one. The CDR3 is 14 residues long. In germline, CDR1 is SGHTA, CDR2 FQGNSA. Trimming took 2 bases from V and 4 from J; bases not matched to a gene: 0.

V gene TRBV7-2 combines with J gene TRBJ2-7; 12 positions match TRBD2. This TCR derives from a man between 35 and 55 years old in a cohort exposed to, infected with or recovered from COVID-19 (not recorded which). The sequencing sample was made of PBMCs or T cells enriched from blood (not recorded which). The CDR3 bases are TGTGCCAGCAGCTTAACTAGCGGGAGGTACGAGCAGTACTTC. Protein product: CASSLTSGRYEQYF.